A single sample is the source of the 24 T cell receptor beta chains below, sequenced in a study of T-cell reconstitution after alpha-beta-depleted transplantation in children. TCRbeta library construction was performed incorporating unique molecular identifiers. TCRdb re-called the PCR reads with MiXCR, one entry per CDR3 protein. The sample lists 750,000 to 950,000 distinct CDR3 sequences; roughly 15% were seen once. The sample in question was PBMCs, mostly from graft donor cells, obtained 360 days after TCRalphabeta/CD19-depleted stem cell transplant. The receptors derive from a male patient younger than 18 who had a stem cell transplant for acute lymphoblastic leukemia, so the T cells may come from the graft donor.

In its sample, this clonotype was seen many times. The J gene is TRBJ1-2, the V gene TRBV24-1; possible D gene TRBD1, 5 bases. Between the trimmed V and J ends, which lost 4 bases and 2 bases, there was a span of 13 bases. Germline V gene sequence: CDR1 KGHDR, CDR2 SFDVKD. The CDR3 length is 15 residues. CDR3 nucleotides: TGTGCCACCAGTGACACCCGGACAACCAACTATGGCTACACCTTC. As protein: CATSDTRTTNYGYTF.

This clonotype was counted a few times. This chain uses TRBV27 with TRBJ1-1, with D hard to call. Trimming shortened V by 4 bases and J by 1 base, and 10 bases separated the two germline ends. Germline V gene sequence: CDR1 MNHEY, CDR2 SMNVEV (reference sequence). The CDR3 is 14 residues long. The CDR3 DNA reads TGTGCCAGCAGTTGGGCGGGATGGAACACTGAAGCTTTCTTT. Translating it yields CASSWAGWNTEAFF.

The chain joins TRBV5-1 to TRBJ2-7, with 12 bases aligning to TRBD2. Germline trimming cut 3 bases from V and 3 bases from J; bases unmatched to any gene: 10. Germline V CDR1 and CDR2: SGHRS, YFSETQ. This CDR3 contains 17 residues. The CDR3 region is CASSSHGPGLAGYEQYF. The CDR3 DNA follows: TGCGCCAGCAGCTCCCACGGACCGGGACTAGCGGGCTACGAGCAGTACTTC. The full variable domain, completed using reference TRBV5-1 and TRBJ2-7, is KAGVTQTPRYLIKTRGQQVTLSCSPISGHRSVSWYQQTPGQGLQFLFEYFSETQRNKGNFPGRFSGRQFSNSRSEMNVSTLELGDSALYLCASSSHGPGLAGYEQYFGPGTRLTVT.

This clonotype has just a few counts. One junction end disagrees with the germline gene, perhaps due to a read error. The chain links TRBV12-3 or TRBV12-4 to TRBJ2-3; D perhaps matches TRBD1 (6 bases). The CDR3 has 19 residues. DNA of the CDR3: TGTACCAGCAGTTTAAGGGCCAGGGGCTTGAGGGGGAGCACAGATACGCAGTATTTT. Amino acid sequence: CTSSLRARGLRGSTDTQYF.

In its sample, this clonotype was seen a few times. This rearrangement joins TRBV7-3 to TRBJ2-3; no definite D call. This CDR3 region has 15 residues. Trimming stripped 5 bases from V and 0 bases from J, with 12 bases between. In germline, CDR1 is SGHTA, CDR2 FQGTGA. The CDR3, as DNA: TGTGCCAGCAGCCCCCGTCACGGGAGCACAGATACGCAGTATTTT. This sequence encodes CASSPRHGSTDTQYF.

DNA for the CDR3: TGTGCCAGCAAGACAGAGCGTACTATGAATGGCTACACCTTC. As protein: CASKTERTMNGYTF. The chain joins TRBV2 to TRBJ1-2; possible D gene TRBD1, 5 bases. This CDR3 region has 14 residues. Trimming pared 7 bases from V and 6 bases from J, leaving 18 bases between. Germline lookup yields CDR1 SNHLY and CDR2 FYNNEI.

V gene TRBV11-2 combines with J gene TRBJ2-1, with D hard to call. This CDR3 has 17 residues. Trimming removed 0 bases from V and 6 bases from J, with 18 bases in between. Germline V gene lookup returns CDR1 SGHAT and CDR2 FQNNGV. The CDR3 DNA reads TGTGCCAGCAGCTTAGATCCCTTTGGCGTTCAGCTCAATGAGCAGTTCTTC. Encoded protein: CASSLDPFGVQLNEQFF.

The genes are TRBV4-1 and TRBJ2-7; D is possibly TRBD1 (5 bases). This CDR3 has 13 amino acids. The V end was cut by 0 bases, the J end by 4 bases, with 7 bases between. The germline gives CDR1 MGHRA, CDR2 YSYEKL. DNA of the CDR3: TGCGCCAGCAGCCAAGAGACAGCGTACGAGCAGTACTTC. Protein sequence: CASSQETAYEQYF.

The CDR3 coding sequence is TGCGCCAGCAGCCACGGGACTAGCGGGAGTTATGAGCAGTTCTTC. It encodes CASSHGTSGSYEQFF. The genes are TRBV4-1 and TRBJ2-1; 14 bases line up with TRBD2. CDR3 length: 15 residues. J was trimmed by 8 bases and V by 3 bases; bases with no gene match: 3. Germline V gene data show CDR1 as MGHRA and CDR2 as YSYEKL.

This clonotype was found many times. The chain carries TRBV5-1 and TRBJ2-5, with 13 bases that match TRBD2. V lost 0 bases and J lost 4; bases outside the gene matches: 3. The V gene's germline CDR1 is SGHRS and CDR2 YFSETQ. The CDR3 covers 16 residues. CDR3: CASSLGRLAGGETQYF. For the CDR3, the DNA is TGCGCCAGCAGCTTGGGGCGACTAGCGGGAGGAGAGACCCAGTACTTC. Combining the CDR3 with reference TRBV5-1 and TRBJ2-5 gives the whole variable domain KAGVTQTPRYLIKTRGQQVTLSCSPISGHRSVSWYQQTPGQGLQFLFEYFSETQRNKGNFPGRFSGRQFSNSRSEMNVSTLELGDSALYLCASSLGRLAGGETQYFGPGTRLLVL.

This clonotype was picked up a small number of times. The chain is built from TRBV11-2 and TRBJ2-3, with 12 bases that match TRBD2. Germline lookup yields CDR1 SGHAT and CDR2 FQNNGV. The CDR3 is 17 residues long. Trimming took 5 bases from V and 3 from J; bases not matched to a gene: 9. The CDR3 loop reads CASSRQVGTSGTDTQYF. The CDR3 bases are TGTGCCAGCAGCCGACAAGTTGGGACTAGCGGGACAGATACGCAGTATTTT.

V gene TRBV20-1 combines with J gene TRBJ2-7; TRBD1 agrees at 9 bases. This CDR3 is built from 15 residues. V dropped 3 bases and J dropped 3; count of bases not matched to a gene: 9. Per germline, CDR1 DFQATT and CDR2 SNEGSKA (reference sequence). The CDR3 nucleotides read TGCAGTGCTAGGGAGACAGGACAGGGGTTCTACGAGCAGTACTTC. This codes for CSARETGQGFYEQYF.

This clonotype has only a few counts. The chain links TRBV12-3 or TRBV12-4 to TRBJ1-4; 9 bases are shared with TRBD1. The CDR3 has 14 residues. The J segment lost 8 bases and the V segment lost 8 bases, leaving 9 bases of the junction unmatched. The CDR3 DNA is TGTGCCAGCGCACACGGGACAGGGCCCGAAAAACTGTTTTTT. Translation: CASAHGTGPEKLFF.

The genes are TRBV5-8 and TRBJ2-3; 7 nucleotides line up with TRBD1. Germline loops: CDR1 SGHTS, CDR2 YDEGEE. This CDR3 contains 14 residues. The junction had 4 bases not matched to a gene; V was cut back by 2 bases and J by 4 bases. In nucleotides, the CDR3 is TGTGCCAGCAGCTTTACAGGGGTGCCAGATACGCAGTATTTT. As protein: CASSFTGVPDTQYF.

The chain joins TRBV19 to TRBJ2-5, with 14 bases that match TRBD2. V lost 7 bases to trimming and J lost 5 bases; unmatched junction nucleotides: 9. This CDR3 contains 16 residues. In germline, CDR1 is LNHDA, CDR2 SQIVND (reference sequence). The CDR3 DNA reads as TGTGCCAGTAAGACTTCGGGACTAGCGGGAGTTGAGACCCAGTACTTC. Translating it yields CASKTSGLAGVETQYF.

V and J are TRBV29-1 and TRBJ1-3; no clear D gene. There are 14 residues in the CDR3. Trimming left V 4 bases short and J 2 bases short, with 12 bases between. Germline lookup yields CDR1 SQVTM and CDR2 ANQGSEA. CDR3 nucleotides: TGCAGCGTTGGAGTAGGGCCCACTGGAAACACCATATATTTT. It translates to CSVGVGPTGNTIYF.

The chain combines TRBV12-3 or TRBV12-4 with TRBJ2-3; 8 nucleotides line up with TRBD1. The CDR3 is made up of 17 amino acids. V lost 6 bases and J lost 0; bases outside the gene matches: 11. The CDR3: CASRTRTGSPSTDTQYF. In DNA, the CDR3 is TGTGCCAGCAGGACACGGACAGGGAGTCCTAGCACAGATACGCAGTATTTT.

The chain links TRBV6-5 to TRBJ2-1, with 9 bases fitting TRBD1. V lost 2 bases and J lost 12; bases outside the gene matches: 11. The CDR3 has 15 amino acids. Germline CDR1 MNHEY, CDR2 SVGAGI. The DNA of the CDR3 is TGTGCCAGCAGTTACCGGGACAGGGCCCTCGAGGGGCAGTTCTTC. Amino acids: CASSYRDRALEGQFF.

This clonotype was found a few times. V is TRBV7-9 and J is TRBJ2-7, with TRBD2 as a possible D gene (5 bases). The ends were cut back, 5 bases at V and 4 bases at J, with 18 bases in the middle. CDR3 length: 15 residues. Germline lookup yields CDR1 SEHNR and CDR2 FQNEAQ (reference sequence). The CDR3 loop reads CASSPPKGSWYEQYF. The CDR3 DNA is TGTGCCAGCAGCCCCCCTAAAGGGAGTTGGTACGAGCAGTACTTC.

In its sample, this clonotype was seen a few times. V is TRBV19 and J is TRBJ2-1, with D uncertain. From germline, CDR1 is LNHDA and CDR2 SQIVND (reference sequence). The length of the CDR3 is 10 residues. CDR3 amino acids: CASRVNEQFF. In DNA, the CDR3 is TGTGCAAGTCGCGTCAACGAGCAGTTCTTC.

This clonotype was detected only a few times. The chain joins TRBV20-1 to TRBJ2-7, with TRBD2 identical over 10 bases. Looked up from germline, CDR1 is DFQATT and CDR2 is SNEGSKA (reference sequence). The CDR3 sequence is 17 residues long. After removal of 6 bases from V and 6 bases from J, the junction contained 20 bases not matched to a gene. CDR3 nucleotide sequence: TGCAGTGCCTTGGGGGAGCGGGAGGGCCCCCCTTGGGTCGAGCAGTACTTC. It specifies CSALGEREGPPWVEQYF.

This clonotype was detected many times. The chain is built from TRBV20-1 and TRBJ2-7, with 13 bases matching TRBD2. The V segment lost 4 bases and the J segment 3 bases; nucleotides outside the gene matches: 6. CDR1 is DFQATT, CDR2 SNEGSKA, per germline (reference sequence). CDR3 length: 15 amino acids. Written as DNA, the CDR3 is TGCAGTGCTACTCCGGGACTAGCGGGATTCTACGAGCAGTACTTC. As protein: CSATPGLAGFYEQYF.

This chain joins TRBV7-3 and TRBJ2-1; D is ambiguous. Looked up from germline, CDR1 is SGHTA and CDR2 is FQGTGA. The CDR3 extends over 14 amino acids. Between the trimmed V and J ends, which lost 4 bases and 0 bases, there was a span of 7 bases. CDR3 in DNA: TGTGCCAGCAGCTCCTCTAGCTCCTACAATGAGCAGTTCTTC. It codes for CASSSSSSYNEQFF.

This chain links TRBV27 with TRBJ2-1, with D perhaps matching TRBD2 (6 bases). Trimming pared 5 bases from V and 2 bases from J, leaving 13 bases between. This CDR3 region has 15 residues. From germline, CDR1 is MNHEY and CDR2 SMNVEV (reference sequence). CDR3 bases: TGTGCCAGCAGTGACTTAGCGGTGGCCTACAATGAGCAGTTCTTC. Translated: CASSDLAVAYNEQFF.